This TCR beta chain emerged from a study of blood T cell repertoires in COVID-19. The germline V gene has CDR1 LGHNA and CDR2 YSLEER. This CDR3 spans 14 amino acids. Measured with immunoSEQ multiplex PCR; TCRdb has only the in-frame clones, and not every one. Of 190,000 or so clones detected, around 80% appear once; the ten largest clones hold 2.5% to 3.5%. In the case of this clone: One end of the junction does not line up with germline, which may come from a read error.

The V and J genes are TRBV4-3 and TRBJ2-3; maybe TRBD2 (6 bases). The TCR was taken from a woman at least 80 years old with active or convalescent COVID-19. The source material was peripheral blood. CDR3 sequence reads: CASSQEWGLAPVVF. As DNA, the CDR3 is TGCGCCAGCAGCCAAGAATGGGGTCTAGCGCCTGTTGTTTTT.